One sample yielded the 27 T cell receptor beta chains listed below, sequenced in a study of kidney transplant recipient with SARS-CoV-2 infection. TCRdb called the reads again in MiXCR, with one record for every CDR3 protein. The profile covers under 300,000 distinct CDR3 sequences, with under 35% appearing a single time and more than 6.5% taken by the ten largest. The input for sequencing was a blood sample, taken at baseline and on roughly day 120 from a kidney transplant recipient. These receptors came from a male patient between 25 and 39 years old who had COVID-19 and was a kidney transplant recipient. These T cells may partly come from the graft donor.

Regarding this clonotype: This may be a read error, as it is one base from a much larger clone. The genes are TRBV27 and TRBJ2-3, with no clear D. Germline V lookup: CDR1 MNHEY, CDR2 SMNVEV (reference sequence). The CDR3 has 16 amino acids. The CDR3 sequence is CAGSLGYNTFAGSQYF. DNA of the CDR3: TGTGCCGGCAGTTTAGGATACAACACATTCGCCGGTTCGCAGTATTTT.

The sample holds many counts of this clonotype. This chain uses TRBV7-4 with TRBJ1-2; D gene ambiguous. The germline V gene has CDR1 SGHVT and CDR2 SQSDAQ. The V end lost 5 bases, the J end lost 4 bases, and 23 bases lay between the germline ends. This CDR3 contains 17 residues. This CDR3 reads CASSACASARKTYGYTF. The CDR3, as DNA: TGTGCCAGCAGCGCATGTGCTTCAGCTCGAAAGACCTATGGCTACACCTTC. Looking up the rest from reference TRBV7-4 and TRBJ1-2 gives the full variable domain: GAGVSQSPRYKVAKRGRDVALRCDSISGHVTLYWYRQTLGQGSEVLTYSQSDAQRDKSGRPSGRFSAERPERSVSTLKIQRTEQGDSAVYLCASSACASARKTYGYTFGSGTRLTVV.

Concerning this clonotype itself: This may stem from a read error, because a much larger clone lies one nucleotide away. This sequence joins TRBV12-3 or TRBV12-4 and TRBJ1-6; no reliable D call. CDR3 length: 12 residues. CDR3 sequence (DNA): TGTGCCAGCAGTTCTAATAATTCACACCTCCACTTT. This encodes CASSSNNSHLHF.

This clonotype has a count of ten or more. J is TRBJ2-2 and V is TRBV5-1; D uncertain. There are 16 residues in the CDR3. CDR1 and CDR2 (germline): SGHRS, YFSETQ. Trimming took 1 base from V and 6 from J, leaving 16 bases between them. In nucleotides, the CDR3 is TGCGCCAGCAGCTTGCCAGAGGCGTTGCACGCCGGGGAGCTGTTTTTT. Amino acids: CASSLPEALHAGELFF.

Remarks on this clonotype: This may be a read error: a much more frequent sequence differs by one nucleotide. The chain carries TRBV6-9 and TRBJ1-2; D is unclear. There are 17 residues in the CDR3. Germline-derived CDR1 and CDR2 are MNHGY and SVAAGI. The chain's CDR3 is CASSHAKPYGKTYSYTF. CDR3 in DNA: TGTGCCAGCAGTCATGCTAAGCCTTACGGAAAGACCTATAGCTACACCTTC.

This clonotype was seen a handful of times. The chain joins TRBV5-8 to TRBJ1-2; D is perhaps TRBD1 (5 bases). The CDR3 covers 16 residues. V dropped 7 bases and J dropped 4 bases, with 23 bases sitting between them. Germline loops: CDR1 SGHTS, CDR2 YDEGEE. This CDR3 is CASAGTHPRKTYGYTF. The DNA of the CDR3 is TGTGCCAGCGCGGGGACTCATCCACGAAAGACCTATGGCTACACCTTC.

This clonotype was seen a single time. This could be a read error, since a much larger clone is one nucleotide away. This chain uses TRBV4-1 with TRBJ2-1; D gene unclear. The germline gives CDR1 MGHRA, CDR2 YSYEKL. The CDR3 sequence is 13 residues long. V was shortened by 1 base and J by 6 bases, with 7 bases between the two germline ends. CDR3 in DNA: TGCGCCAGCAGCCAAGCACCATGCAATGAGCAGTTCTTC. It translates to CASSQAPCNEQFF.

This clonotype has at least ten counts. V and J are TRBV5-3 and TRBJ1-2; D is undetermined. TRBV5-3 qualifies as an ORF whose function is uncertain. The CDR3 sequence is 16 residues long. V dropped 7 bases and J dropped 4 bases, with 23 bases sitting between them. The DNA for the CDR3 is TGTGCCAGACGTTCAGTAGTGGTGAGAAAGACCTATGGCTACACCTTC. Its translation is CARRSVVVRKTYGYTF.

This clonotype appeared a few times. The CDR3 bases are TGTGCCAGCTCACCCACCGACATTTCCTACAATGAGCAGTTCTTC. Protein sequence: CASSPTDISYNEQFF. This chain uses TRBV18 with TRBJ2-1; D unresolved. This CDR3 region has 15 residues. V was clipped by 3 bases and J by 1 base, with 10 bases between them. Germline lookup yields CDR1 KGHSH and CDR2 LQKENI.

This sequence joins TRBV20-1 and TRBJ2-3, with 7 bases identical to TRBD2. CDR1 is DFQATT, CDR2 SNEGSKA, per germline (reference sequence). The CDR3 is 13 residues long. V was pared by 5 bases and J by 3 bases, with 5 bases of the junction left unmatched. This CDR3 reads CSAQLAVTDTQYF. Written as DNA, the CDR3 is TGCAGTGCTCAGCTAGCGGTTACAGATACGCAGTATTTT.

This clonotype showed up many times. V and J are TRBV28 and TRBJ2-1; the match to TRBD2 covers 11 bases. V lost 9 bases, J lost 6 bases, and 10 bases stayed unmatched. Germline V gene sequence: CDR1 MDHEN, CDR2 SYDVKM. CDR3 length: 15 amino acids. CDR3 amino acids: CASSVAGGPFNEQFF. DNA for the CDR3: TGTGCCAGTTCCGTAGCGGGAGGGCCGTTCAATGAGCAGTTCTTC.

Regarding this clonotype: One base away lies a much larger clone, so this may be a sequencing read error. The chain employs TRBV2 and TRBJ1-5, with D possibly matching TRBD1 (5 bases). The CDR3 runs to 13 residues. Trimming stripped 5 bases from V and 11 bases from J, with 16 bases between. The germline V gene encodes CDR1 SNHLY and CDR2 FYNNEI. DNA of the CDR3: TGTGCCAGCAGTCAGGGAGTCAACCAGTCCCAGCATTTT. This codes for CASSQGVNQSQHF.

Regarding this clonotype: One junction end disagrees with the germline gene, perhaps due to a read error. V usage is TRBV5-6 and J usage is TRBJ1-2; D gene uncertain. Germline CDR1 SGHDT, CDR2 YYEEEE. There are 16 residues in the CDR3. CDR3 amino acids: CTSIAHNSRKTYGYTF. In nucleotides, the CDR3 is TGTACCAGCATTGCGCACAATAGTCGAAAGACCTATGGCTACACCTTC.

This clonotype was observed many times. The chain couples TRBV12-3 or TRBV12-4 to TRBJ1-4; D is unresolved. V shed 6 bases and J shed 0 bases, with 8 bases lying between them. This CDR3 has 14 amino acids. This chain's CDR3 is CASRTGTTNEKLFF. DNA for the CDR3: TGTGCCAGCAGAACGGGAACAACTAATGAAAAACTGTTTTTT.

With regard to this clonotype: One base away lies a much larger clone, so this may be a sequencing read error. This chain uses TRBV7-6 with TRBJ1-1; D not certain. CDR1 is SGHVS, CDR2 FNYEAQ, per germline. The CDR3 extends over 13 amino acids. The CDR3 loop reads CAGSSNWNTEAFF. CDR3 coding DNA: TGTGCCGGCAGTTCTAACTGGAACACTGAAGCTTTCTTT.

At least ten counts were recorded for this clonotype. CDR3 sequence (DNA): TGTGCCAGCAGCCTCTCGGACAGGGGGAATTACGAGCAGTACTTC. Its translation: CASSLSDRGNYEQYF. The genes are TRBV6-8 and TRBJ2-7; 10 bases match TRBD1. Trimming removed 6 bases from V and 4 bases from J; junction bases left unmatched: 9. This CDR3 has 15 amino acids. Per germline, CDR1 MNHGY and CDR2 SAAAGT.

The sample holds many counts of this clonotype. The chain combines TRBV3-2 with TRBJ2-5. TRBV3-2 is reported as a pseudogene. The CDR3 loop spans 10 amino acids. The CDR3 DNA is TGTGCCAGCAGCCAAGAGACCCAGTACTTC. Translating it yields CASSQETQYF.

This clonotype was counted only a few times. CDR3 in DNA: TGTGCCAGCAGTTCGACGGGGGGGGATTACTCTGGAAACACCATATATTTT. Encoded protein: CASSSTGGDYSGNTIYF. The chain combines TRBV6-5 with TRBJ1-3; D might be TRBD1 (5 bases). Germline V lookup: CDR1 MNHEY, CDR2 SVGAGI. This CDR3 contains 17 residues. V lost 4 bases and J lost 0, with 16 bases in between.

This clonotype was found a few times. Compared with germline, one end of the junction differs, possibly owing to a read error. The chain is built from TRBV19 and TRBJ1-2; D is unclear. Germline V gives CDR1 LNHDA, CDR2 SQIVND (reference sequence). The CDR3 contains 17 residues. The CDR3 protein is CAGSLTKTNRKTYGYTF. The CDR3 DNA sequence: TGTGCCGGTAGTTTGACTAAGACAAATCGAAAGACCTATGGCTACACCTTC.

This clonotype was seen at least ten times. The chain has TRBV2 and TRBJ1-4; TRBD1 is a possible D gene (5 bases). Germline assignment: CDR1 SNHLY and CDR2 FYNNEI. V was cut by 6 bases and J by 0 bases, with 11 bases left in between. There are 15 residues in the CDR3. CDR3 DNA sequence: TGTGCCAGCAGCGCGGACACTTCAACTAATGAAAAACTGTTTTTT. It translates to CASSADTSTNEKLFF.

The table lists this clonotype with a few counts. The chain recombines TRBV6-2 or TRBV6-3 with TRBJ2-3; 7 positions agree with TRBD2. The germline gives CDR1 MNHEY, CDR2 SVGEGT. This CDR3 has 13 residues. V was pared by 7 bases and J by 6 bases, with 7 bases of the junction left unmatched. Written as DNA, the CDR3 is TGTGCCAGCATGAGAGCGGGAATGGATACGCAGTATTTT. As protein: CASMRAGMDTQYF.

Comment on this clonotype: A much larger clone sits a single nucleotide away, making a read error possible. V gene TRBV3-1 combines with J gene TRBJ2-2; unclear D gene. CDR1 and CDR2 from the germline V gene are LGHDT and YNNKEL (reference sequence). The CDR3 covers 14 residues. CDR3 in DNA: TGTGCCGGCAGCCTCAATGGGAAGGCCGGGGAGCTGTTTTTT. Translated: CAGSLNGKAGELFF. The full variable domain, its missing parts supplied by reference TRBV3-1 and TRBJ2-2, is DTAVSQTPKYLVTQMGNDKSIKCEQNLGHDTMYWYKQDSKKFLKIMFSYNNKELIINETVPNRFSPKSPDKAHLNLHINSLELGDSAVYFCAGSLNGKAGELFFGEGSRLTVL.

This clonotype was seen repeatedly, ten times or more. The V call is TRBV20-1, the J call TRBJ2-2, with TRBD2 matching over 12 bases. CDR1 DFQATT and CDR2 SNEGSKA come from the germline V gene (reference sequence). The V gene end was trimmed by 5 bases and the J gene end by 5 bases; junction bases not matched to a gene: 6. The CDR3 runs 15 residues. The CDR3 sequence is CSAVLAGGVTGELFF. CDR3 sequence (DNA): TGCAGTGCTGTACTAGCGGGAGGAGTAACCGGGGAGCTGTTTTTT.

Regarding this clonotype: This may stem from a read error, because a much larger clone lies one nucleotide away. The V gene is TRBV7-1, the J gene TRBJ1-2; D not resolved. TRBV7-1 is known as an ORF, though its function is uncertain. Trimming took 5 bases from V and 4 from J, leaving 23 bases between them. The CDR3 is 17 amino acids. In DNA, the CDR3 is TGTGCCAGCAGCAGAAGATATCACGAGGGAAAGACCTATGGCTACACCTTC. It yields the protein CASSRRYHEGKTYGYTF.

This sequence joins TRBV23-1 and TRBJ1-2; D uncertain. TRBV23-1 falls under the ORF class, with uncertain function. This CDR3 region has 17 residues. Trimming stripped 4 bases from V and 6 bases from J, with 24 bases between. In nucleotides, the CDR3 is TGCGCCAGCAGTCTCGACCGGCTACGCAGAAAGACCAATGGCTACACCTTC. As protein: CASSLDRLRRKTNGYTF.

This clonotype was detected ten times or more. This rearrangement joins TRBV4-1 to TRBJ2-2, with 9 positions matching TRBD2. The CDR3 loop spans 17 amino acids. J gave up 5 bases and V 1 base, and 8 bases lay outside the gene matches. Germline V lookup: CDR1 MGHRA, CDR2 YSYEKL. The CDR3 sequence: CASSQGQGSGRTGELFF. CDR3 DNA sequence: TGCGCCAGCAGCCAAGGGCAGGGGAGCGGGAGGACCGGGGAGCTGTTTTTT.

This clonotype was seen many times. This rearrangement joins TRBV7-2 to TRBJ1-3; a weak D match, TRBD1 (5 bases). There are 15 residues in the CDR3. The V gene's germline CDR1 is SGHTA and CDR2 FQGNSA. V dropped 6 bases and J dropped 0 bases, with 12 bases sitting between them. The CDR3 DNA follows: TGTGCCAGCAGTCGGGACCCGAGCTCTGGAAACACCATATATTTT. The encoded protein is CASSRDPSSGNTIYF.